The count of the clone carrying this TCR beta chain is one. Its antigen is not known. This sample was included in a study of cytomegalovirus exposure and HLA in healthy donors. Study overall: Of some 410 genotyped donors, roughly 81% grouped in the Caucasian-associated ancestry cluster.

The PCR had 60 Vbeta and 13 Jbeta primers. The table came from immunoSEQ multiplex PCR; TCRdb's copy has only in-frame clones and leaves some out. The sample includes under 110,000 clones, about 81% seen only once; the top ten take around 2.7%. In germline, CDR1 is MNHEY, CDR2 SMNVEV (reference sequence). V was clipped by 4 bases and J by 3 bases; unmatched bases: 16. This CDR3 is built from 18 residues. Study results and limitations: Some V segments, including TRBV6-2 and TRBV6-3, were excluded as indistinguishable. The study listed roughly 160 cytomegalovirus-associated TCR beta chains.

Sequenced input: PBMCs. The rearrangement joins TRBV27 to TRBJ2-7, with 9 positions matching TRBD1. The clonotype comes from a male donor in good health and CMV-seropositive. The CDR3 here is CASSSPRRGTGSYYEQYF. As DNA, the CDR3 is TGTGCCAGCAGTTCCCCACGTCGCGGGACAGGGTCCTACTACGAGCAGTACTTC.